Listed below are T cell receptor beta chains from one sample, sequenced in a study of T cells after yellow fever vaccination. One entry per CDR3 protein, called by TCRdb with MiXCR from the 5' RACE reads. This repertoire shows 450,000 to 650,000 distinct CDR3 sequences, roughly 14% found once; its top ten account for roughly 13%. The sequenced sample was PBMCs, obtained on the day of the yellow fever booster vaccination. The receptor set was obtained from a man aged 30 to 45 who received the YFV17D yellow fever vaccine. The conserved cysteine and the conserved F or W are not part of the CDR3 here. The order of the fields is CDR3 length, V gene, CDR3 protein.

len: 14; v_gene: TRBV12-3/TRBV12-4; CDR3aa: ASSWTGGRGANVLT
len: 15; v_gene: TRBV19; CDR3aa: ASSILGNQLPTDTQY
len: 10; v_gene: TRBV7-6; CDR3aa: ASSLVGASIY
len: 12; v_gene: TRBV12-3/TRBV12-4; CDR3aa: ASSLEGGRDEQY
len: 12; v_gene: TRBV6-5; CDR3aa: ASSYSGEGSPLH
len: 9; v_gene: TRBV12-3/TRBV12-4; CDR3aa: ASSRVAEQF
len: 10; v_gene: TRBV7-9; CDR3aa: ASSIQGNEQF
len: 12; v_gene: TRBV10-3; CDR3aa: AISDTGGTGELF
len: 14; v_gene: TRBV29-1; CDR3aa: SVAGQADLNSYEQY
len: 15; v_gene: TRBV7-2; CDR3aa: ASSLLGGSNGPYEQY
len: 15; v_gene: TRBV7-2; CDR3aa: ASSLAHGRGVYNEQF
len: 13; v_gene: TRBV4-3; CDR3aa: ASSQEGGFYNEQF
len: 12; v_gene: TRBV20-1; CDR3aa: SASAGELNYGYT
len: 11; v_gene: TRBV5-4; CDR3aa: AGGDLTAETQY
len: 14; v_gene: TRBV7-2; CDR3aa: ASSPQGREFVDTQY
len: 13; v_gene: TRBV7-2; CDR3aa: ASSLGGSYSYEQY
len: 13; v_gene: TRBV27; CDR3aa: ASSLNRAFGETQY
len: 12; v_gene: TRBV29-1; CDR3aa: SVVPDRGSYEQY
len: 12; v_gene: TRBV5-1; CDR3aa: ASSLGWEDNEQF
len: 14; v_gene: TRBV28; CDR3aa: ASSLALVRGGTEAF
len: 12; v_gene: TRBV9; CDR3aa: ASSVEGLEGELF
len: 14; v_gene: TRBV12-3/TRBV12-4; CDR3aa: ASTTEGESSYNEQF
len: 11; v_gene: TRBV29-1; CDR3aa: SVVETSYNEQF
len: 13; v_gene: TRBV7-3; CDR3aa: ASSEVMGSQETQY
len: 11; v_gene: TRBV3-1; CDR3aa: ASSQVRQGVCF
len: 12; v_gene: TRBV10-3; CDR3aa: AISTGGGGEKLF
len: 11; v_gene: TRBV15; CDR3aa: ATSWDSYNEQF
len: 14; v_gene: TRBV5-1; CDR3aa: ASSLPYGQTIGEQY
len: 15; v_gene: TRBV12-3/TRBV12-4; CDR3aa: ASTNTGTGSGANVLT
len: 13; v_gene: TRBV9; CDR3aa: ASSANTNPDQPQH
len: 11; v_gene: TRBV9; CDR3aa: ASSSRATDTQY
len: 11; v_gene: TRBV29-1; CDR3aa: VTGSGSAETQY
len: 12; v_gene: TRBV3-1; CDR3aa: ASSQGSGPYEQY
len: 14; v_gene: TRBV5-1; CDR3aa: ASSKAAGRRTDTQY
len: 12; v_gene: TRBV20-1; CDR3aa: SASDTQGRQPQH
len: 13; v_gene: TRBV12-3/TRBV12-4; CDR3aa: ASSFGSGGAETQY
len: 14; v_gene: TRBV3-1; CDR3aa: ASSSTVLAGAYEQY
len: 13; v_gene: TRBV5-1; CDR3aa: ASSLVQDTYNEQF
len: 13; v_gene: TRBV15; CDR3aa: ATSREPGRNNEQF
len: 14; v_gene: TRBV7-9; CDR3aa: ASSLLPLLSTDTQY
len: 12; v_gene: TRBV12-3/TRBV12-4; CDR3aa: ASSFNGVRDTQY
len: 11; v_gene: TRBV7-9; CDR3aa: ASSPPGNNEQF
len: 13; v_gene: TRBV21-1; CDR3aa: ASSTPKEGFEPQH
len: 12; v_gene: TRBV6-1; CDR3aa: ASRAGLSGNTIY
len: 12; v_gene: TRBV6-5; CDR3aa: ASSYSAYHNEQF
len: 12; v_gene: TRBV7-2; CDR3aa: ASLTGRGTDTQY
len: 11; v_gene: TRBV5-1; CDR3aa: ASRGLAGETQY